Below are 27 T cell receptor beta chains sequenced from a single sample in a study of blood T cell repertoires in COVID-19. The method was immunoSEQ multiplex PCR; TCRdb's version includes in-frame clones alone and lacks a portion of them. The table shows around 64,000 clones, with under 90% occurring only once. Sequencing was done on a sample of peripheral blood. Every receptor here comes from a man aged 50-60 years with active COVID-19.

J is TRBJ2-5 and V is TRBV12-5; D unresolved. This CDR3 comprises 17 residues. Germline CDR1 LGHNT, CDR2 FRNRAP. The V end was cut by 0 bases, the J end by 2 bases, with 16 bases between. This CDR3 is CASGLVLLYNWQETQYF. The CDR3 bases are TGTGCTAGTGGTTTGGTCCTTTTATACAATTGGCAAGAGACCCAGTACTTC. Complete variable domain (other parts from reference TRBV12-5 and TRBJ2-5): DARVTQTPRHKVTEMGQEVTMRCQPILGHNTVFWYRQTMMQGLELLAYFRNRAPLDDSGMPKDRFSAEMPDATLATLKIQPSEPRDSAVYFCASGLVLLYNWQETQYFGPGTRLLVL.

The V gene is TRBV3-1 (or the pseudogene TRBV3-2), the J gene TRBJ2-7; possible D gene TRBD2, 6 bases. Germline lookup yields CDR1 LGHDT and CDR2 YNNKEL (reference sequence). The CDR3 is 14 residues long. Trimming stripped 2 bases from V and 3 bases from J, with 11 bases between. The CDR3 spells CASSQLEGYYEQYF. CDR3 nucleotide sequence: TGTGCCAGCAGCCAATTGGAGGGGTACTACGAGCAGTACTTC.

The rearrangement joins TRBV7-2 to TRBJ2-2; 10 nucleotides align to TRBD1. The V gene's germline CDR1 is SGHTA and CDR2 FQGNSA. The CDR3 has 15 amino acids. V was clipped by 5 bases and J by 4 bases; unmatched bases: 4. The CDR3 sequence: CASSRDRGPTGELFF. Here the CDR3 DNA reads TGTGCCAGCAGCCGCGACAGGGGGCCCACCGGGGAGCTGTTTTTT.

This clone was detected a few times. The V and J genes are TRBV6-2 or TRBV6-3 and TRBJ2-3; D might be TRBD2 (6 bases). Trimming removed 3 bases at V and 0 bases at J, with 19 bases between. CDR1 MNHEY and CDR2 SVGEGT come from the germline V gene. The CDR3 sequence is 18 residues long. CDR3 bases: TGTGCCAGCAGTTATACCGTAGGGGTAGCGGAGAGCACAGATACGCAGTATTTT. This encodes CASSYTVGVAESTDTQYF.

For the CDR3, the DNA is TGTGCCACCTACGGAGGGGGCTTCTCCCCCCGAGAGCAGTACTTC. Encoded protein: CATYGGGFSPREQYF. The V call is TRBV28, the J call TRBJ2-7, with D possibly TRBD1 on 7 matching bases. This CDR3 is 15 amino acids long. The germline CDR1 and CDR2 sequences are MDHEN and SYDVKM. V was clipped by 10 bases and J by 7 bases, with 26 bases between them.

Only one count was recorded for this clone. The rearrangement links TRBV29-1 to TRBJ2-7; D gene unclear. CDR3 length: 12 amino acids. Germline CDR1 is SQVTM and CDR2 is ANQGSEA. V was pared by 4 bases and J by 0 bases, with 7 bases between. The CDR3, as DNA: TGCAGCGTTGCGACAACCTCCTACGAGCAGTACTTC. It yields the protein CSVATTSYEQYF.

This clone was detected once. The chain uses TRBV27 and TRBJ2-3; TRBD2 matches 12 bases. The CDR3 runs to 16 residues. Unmatched junction bases numbered 10, after V lost 6 bases and J lost 6 bases. Per germline, CDR1 MNHEY and CDR2 SMNVEV (reference sequence). CDR3 nucleotides: TGTGCCAGCAGGCGACTAGCGGGGGCCCCCGGGGATACGCAGTATTTT. Its translation is CASRRLAGAPGDTQYF.

The V gene is TRBV19, the J gene TRBJ2-1; 12 nucleotides align to TRBD2. Germline lookup yields CDR1 LNHDA and CDR2 SQIVND (reference sequence). The junction had 4 bases not matched to a gene; V was cut back by 6 bases and J by 7 bases. The CDR3 runs 14 residues. This CDR3 reads CASRTSGRSNEQFF. The CDR3, as DNA: TGTGCCAGTAGGACTAGCGGGAGAAGTAATGAGCAGTTCTTC.

This clone came up once. The chain carries TRBV9 and TRBJ2-1; 8 nucleotides match TRBD2. V lost 1 base to trimming and J lost 4 bases; unmatched junction nucleotides: 10. Germline CDR1 and CDR2: SGDLS and YYNGEE. CDR3 size: 17 residues. CDR3 in DNA: TGTGCCAGCAGCGTACGGGGTTTGGCGGGGGGTTACAATGAGCAGTTCTTC. This encodes CASSVRGLAGGYNEQFF.

The J gene is TRBJ2-3, the V gene TRBV7-8; D call uncertain. The CDR3 extends over 13 amino acids. V was pared by 5 bases and J by 0 bases, with 6 bases between. CDR1 is SGHVS and CDR2 is FQNEAQ in the germline V gene. The CDR3 loop is CASSRPSTDTQYF. In nucleotides, the CDR3 is TGTGCCAGCAGCCGACCAAGCACAGATACGCAGTATTTT.

This clone has a handful of counts. J is TRBJ1-6 and V is TRBV5-1; TRBD1 is a possible D gene (6 bases). CDR3 length: 14 residues. V was shortened by 1 base and J by 7 bases, with 9 bases between the two germline ends. Per germline, CDR1 SGHRS and CDR2 YFSETQ. CDR3 residues: CASSLRQENSPLHF. CDR3 sequence (DNA): TGCGCCAGCAGCTTGAGACAGGAAAATTCACCCCTCCACTTT.

This clone is termed medium-sized. This sequence joins TRBV4-2 and TRBJ2-7; D gene ambiguous. V lost 0 bases, J lost 0 bases, and 9 bases lay in between. The germline V gene encodes CDR1 LGHNA and CDR2 YNFKEQ. The CDR3 totals 15 residues. DNA of the CDR3: TGTGCCAGCAGCCAAGAAACTGATAGCTCCTACGAGCAGTACTTC. It is translated as CASSQETDSSYEQYF.

This clone turned up a few times. The chain joins TRBV2 to TRBJ2-7; weak D call: TRBD1 (6 bases). The length of the CDR3 is 12 residues. Germline CDR1 is SNHLY and CDR2 is FYNNEI. V was trimmed by 5 bases and J by 4 bases, leaving 9 bases between them. The CDR3 is CASSFQGYEQYF. As DNA, the CDR3 is TGTGCCAGCAGTTTTCAGGGGTACGAGCAGTACTTC. The whole variable domain, remainder taken from reference TRBV2 and TRBJ2-7, is EPEVTQTPSHQVTQMGQEVILRCVPISNHLYFYWYRQILGQKVEFLVSFYNNEISEKSEIFDDQFSVERPDGSNFTLKIRSTKLEDSAMYFCASSFQGYEQYFGPGTRLTVT.

V and J are TRBV7-3 and TRBJ2-1, with D perhaps TRBD2 (6 bases). The V and J ends lost 5 bases and 9 bases respectively, with 20 bases between them. CDR1 SGHTA and CDR2 FQGTGA come from the germline V gene. The length of the CDR3 is 15 residues. CDR3 region: CASSRTGRERSEQFF. The CDR3 DNA reads TGTGCCAGCAGCCGCACCGGGAGAGAGAGATCTGAGCAGTTCTTC.

The chain is built from TRBV29-1 and TRBJ2-7; 8 nucleotides agree with TRBD1. The CDR3 runs 14 residues. Germline lookup yields CDR1 SQVTM and CDR2 ANQGSEA. Trimming removed 1 base from V and 6 bases from J; junction bases left unmatched: 8. In DNA, the CDR3 is TGCAGCGTTGAAGCGCAGGGGGCTTCGGGCGAGCAGTACTTC. Protein product: CSVEAQGASGEQYF.

Concerning this clone: An end of the junction does not agree with germline; a read error may underlie this. The genes are TRBV11-3 and TRBJ2-2, with D possibly being TRBD2 (5 bases). Germline CDR1 reads SGHNT; CDR2 reads YENEEA. The CDR3 covers 13 residues. CDR3: CASSLERGGELFF. The DNA of the CDR3 is TGTGCCAGCAGCCTAGAAAGAGGGGGGGAGCTGTTTTTT.

The chain recombines TRBV29-1 with TRBJ1-2; D remains unclear. Germline CDR1 reads SQVTM; CDR2 reads ANQGSEA. Trimming shortened V by 5 bases and J by 0 bases, and 7 bases separated the two germline ends. This CDR3 is built from 12 residues. CDR3 in amino acids: CSVHASNYGYTF. The CDR3 region has the DNA TGCAGCGTTCACGCGTCTAACTATGGCTACACCTTC.

CDR3 in DNA: TGTGCCACGGAGAGACAGGGGGGCTCTGAAGCTTTCTTT. Residues: CATERQGGSEAFF. J is TRBJ1-1 and V is TRBV10-3; 9 nucleotides align to TRBD1. Trimming cost V 10 bases and J 6 bases; bases outside gene matches: 9. CDR1 and CDR2 (germline): ENHRY, SYGVKD. CDR3 length: 13 amino acids.

The chain recombines TRBV28 with TRBJ2-7, with a possible D match to TRBD2 (6 bases). This CDR3 has 13 amino acids. The ends were cut back, 3 bases at V and 2 bases at J, with 8 bases in the middle. CDR1 and CDR2 (germline): MDHEN, SYDVKM. The DNA for the CDR3 is TGTGCCAGCAGTTTTCCGGGGGCCTACGAGCAGTACTTC. It yields the protein CASSFPGAYEQYF.

The chain is built from TRBV4-1 and TRBJ1-1; D ambiguous. The V gene lost 4 bases and the J gene lost 2 bases, with 14 bases spanning the gap. The V gene's germline CDR1 is MGHRA and CDR2 YSYEKL. CDR3 size: 15 residues. The chain's CDR3 is CASSLLSSGNTEAFF. CDR3 bases: TGCGCCAGCAGCCTTCTCTCGTCGGGTAACACTGAAGCTTTCTTT.

This chain connects TRBV24-1 to TRBJ2-1, with 15 bases matching TRBD2. The CDR3 totals 16 residues. From germline, CDR1 is KGHDR and CDR2 SFDVKD. The V and J ends lost 3 bases and 8 bases, in that order; junction bases with no gene match: 4. This CDR3 reads CATSDPGTSGRHEQFF. The CDR3 DNA follows: TGTGCCACCAGTGATCCCGGGACTAGCGGGAGGCATGAGCAGTTCTTC.

The genes are TRBV19 and TRBJ2-7; D unclear. The V and J ends lost 5 bases and 4 bases respectively, with 9 bases between them. The CDR3 has 12 residues. Per germline, CDR1 LNHDA and CDR2 SQIVND (reference sequence). The CDR3 region is CASSDGWYEQYF. The DNA of the CDR3 is TGTGCCAGTAGTGACGGGTGGTACGAGCAGTACTTC.

The table lists this clone with a count of one. The V call is TRBV7-2, the J call TRBJ2-3; 12 nucleotides align to TRBD2. After removal of 5 bases from V and 5 bases from J, the junction contained 5 bases not matched to a gene. CDR1 is SGHTA and CDR2 is FQGNSA in the germline V gene. This CDR3 comprises 15 residues. This CDR3 is CASSPSGGGGDTQYF. CDR3 in DNA: TGTGCCAGCAGCCCTAGCGGGGGGGGTGGAGATACGCAGTATTTT.

Only one count was recorded for this clone. This chain joins TRBV6-5 and TRBJ1-2, with 8 bases aligning to TRBD1. Germline values: CDR1 MNHEY, CDR2 SVGAGI. This CDR3 comprises 13 residues. V dropped 2 bases and J dropped 7; count of bases not matched to a gene: 3. DNA of the CDR3: TGTGCCAGCAGTTACGGACAGGGTGGTGGCTACACCTTC. Amino acids: CASSYGQGGGYTF.

The rearrangement links TRBV7-2 to TRBJ2-2, with a tentative D call TRBD2 (6 bases). The length of the CDR3 is 17 residues. In germline, CDR1 is SGHTA, CDR2 FQGNSA. With 0 bases removed from V and 6 bases from J, the gap between germline ends came to 17 bases. The CDR3 nucleotides read TGTGCCAGCAGCTTAGCGGGGATAGCGGTGATACCCGGGGAGCTGTTTTTT. As protein: CASSLAGIAVIPGELFF. The variable domain in full, with the rest retrieved from reference TRBV7-2 and TRBJ2-2, is GAGVSQSPSNKVTEKGKDVELRCDPISGHTALYWYRQSLGQGLEFLIYFQGNSAPDKSGLPSDRFSAERTGGSVSTLTIQRTQQEDSAVYLCASSLAGIAVIPGELFFGEGSRLTVL.

This clone was counted a single time. The V call is TRBV5-6, the J call TRBJ2-3, with a tentative D call TRBD1 (6 bases). V was clipped by 4 bases and J by 1 base, with 13 bases between them. CDR3 length: 15 residues. Germline CDR1 reads SGHDT; CDR2 reads YYEEEE. DNA for the CDR3: TGTGCCAGCAGCCCTGGCAGGGGAGGCACAGATACGCAGTATTTT. Protein: CASSPGRGGTDTQYF.

This CDR3 reads CASRDEGQTKNIQYF. CDR3 DNA: TGTGCCAGCAGGGACGAGGGACAAACTAAAAACATTCAGTACTTC. This sequence joins TRBV5-8 and TRBJ2-4; possibly TRBD1 for D (6 bases). Germline V gene lookup returns CDR1 SGHTS and CDR2 YDEGEE. With 5 bases removed from V and 4 bases from J, the gap between germline ends came to 16 bases. CDR3 length equals 15 residues. The variable domain in full, completed from reference TRBV5-8 and TRBJ2-4, reads EAGVTQSPTHLIKTRGQQATLRCSPISGHTSVYWYQQALGLGLQFLLWYDEGEERNRGNFPPRFSGRQFPNYSSELNVNALELEDSALYLCASRDEGQTKNIQYFGAGTRLSVL.